This TCR beta chain was captured by sequencing in a study of cytomegalovirus exposure and HLA in healthy donors. PCR amplification relied on 60 Vbeta primers (plus 13 Jbeta primers). The method was immunoSEQ multiplex PCR; TCRdb's version includes in-frame clones alone and lacks a portion of them. The sample records 200,000 or so clones, around 73% being singletons. This clone was counted between two and nine times. From germline, CDR1 is MNHNY and CDR2 SVGAGI (reference sequence). Trimming took 2 bases from V and 7 from J, leaving 17 bases between them. This CDR3 is built from 16 residues. The material sequenced was PBMCs. The chain joins TRBV6-6 to TRBJ1-4; TRBD1 is a possible D gene (5 bases). This sequence was found in a male donor in good health and CMV-seronegative. The CDR3 protein is CASSYGIGGGREKLFF. The CDR3, as DNA: TGTGCCAGCAGTTACGGTATTGGGGGGGGACGTGAAAAACTGTTTTTT.